This TCR beta chain was identified in a study of T cell changes during pregnancy in multiple sclerosis. Repertoires were generated with immunoSEQ multiplex PCR, while TCRdb's copy carries only in-frame clones and drops some. The sample has approximately 50,000 clones, around 90% seen once. V lost 9 bases, J lost 12 bases, and 15 bases lay in between. This CDR3 is built from 11 residues. Germline values: CDR1 MNHNS, CDR2 SASEGT. The chain uses TRBV6-1 and TRBJ1-5, with D hard to call. The starting material was CD4+ T cells from peripheral blood mononuclear cells, obtained after pregnancy. This TCR derives from a female donor with multiple sclerosis, enrolled in a pregnancy study. The CDR3: CASIYNRFQHF. The CDR3, as DNA: TGTGCCAGTATATACAACCGCTTCCAGCATTTT.